The 10 T cell receptor beta chains below were found in one sample sequenced in a study of blood T cell repertoires in COVID-19. Assay used: immunoSEQ multiplex PCR; TCRdb lists only in-frame clones, some missing. Of more than 300,000 clones in the sample, about 92% were seen once. The sample taken for sequencing was PBMCs or T cells enriched from blood (not recorded which). The receptors come from a woman aged 25-40 years who had recovered from COVID-19.

The rearrangement links TRBV11-2 to TRBJ2-2; 8 nucleotides match TRBD1. Per the germline V gene, CDR1 is SGHAT and CDR2 is FQNNGV. CDR3 length: 17 amino acids. Trimming at V came to 5 bases and at J to 1 base, leaving 9 bases not matched to a gene. CDR3 in amino acids: CASSKEAGTGNTGELFF. The DNA for the CDR3 is TGTGCCAGCAGCAAAGAAGCCGGGACAGGGAACACCGGGGAGCTGTTTTTT.

The chain employs TRBV6-5 and TRBJ2-3, with 9 bases aligning to TRBD2. This CDR3 is built from 15 residues. V gave up 4 bases and J gave up 0 bases; unmatched junction bases: 2. In germline, CDR1 is MNHEY, CDR2 SVGAGI. Here the CDR3 DNA reads TGTGCCAGCAGTTTTAGCGGGAGAAGCACAGATACGCAGTATTTT. Its protein is CASSFSGRSTDTQYF.

This clone appeared a few times. The chain combines TRBV27 with TRBJ2-7; TRBD1 aligns across 9 bases. After removal of 6 bases from V and 5 bases from J, the junction contained 5 bases not matched to a gene. The length of the CDR3 is 13 residues. Germline CDR1 and CDR2: MNHEY and SMNVEV (reference sequence). The CDR3 region is CASRRTGVNEQYF. The CDR3 DNA reads as TGTGCCAGCAGACGGACAGGGGTTAACGAGCAGTACTTC.

This clone came up once. The chain uses TRBV23-1 and TRBJ1-4, with a weak D call TRBD1 (5 bases). TRBV23-1 is an ORF; its function is uncertain. The CDR3 is made up of 16 amino acids. The V gene lost 0 bases and the J gene lost 7 bases, with 15 bases spanning the gap. In nucleotides, the CDR3 is TGCGCCAGCAGTCAATCGATGGAGGGGATCGGTGAAAAACTGTTTTTT. This codes for CASSQSMEGIGEKLFF.

With respect to this clone: Other nucleotide sequences from this sample produce the same CDR3. The genes are TRBV28 and TRBJ1-2, with D maybe TRBD1 (5 bases). Germline CDR1 and CDR2: MDHEN and SYDVKM. The CDR3 runs 11 residues. The V gene lost 5 bases and the J gene lost 5 bases, with 6 bases spanning the gap. CDR3 in DNA: TGTGCCAGCAGTGCAGGGTATGGCTACACCTTC. It is translated as CASSAGYGYTF.

The J gene is TRBJ2-3, the V gene TRBV19; the D gene is possibly TRBD1 (6 bases). The V end lost 0 bases, the J end lost 0 bases, and 13 bases lay between the germline ends. Germline CDR1 is LNHDA and CDR2 is SQIVND (reference sequence). The CDR3 contains 17 residues. The CDR3 region has the DNA TGTGCCAGTAGTATAGATCCATGGACAGTGAGCACAGATACGCAGTATTTT. Translated, it gives CASSIDPWTVSTDTQYF. Looking up the rest from reference TRBV19 and TRBJ2-3 gives the full variable domain: DGGITQSPKYLFRKEGQNVTLSCEQNLNHDAMYWYRQDPGQGLRLIYYSQIVNDFQKGDIAEGYSVSREKKESFPLTVTSAQKNPTAFYLCASSIDPWTVSTDTQYFGPGTRLTVL.

This clone appeared a few times. V is TRBV11-3 and J is TRBJ2-2; 11 bases align to TRBD2. Germline V gene data show CDR1 as SGHNT and CDR2 as YENEEA. V was pared by 5 bases and J by 3 bases, with 8 bases of the junction left unmatched. There are 17 residues in the CDR3. The CDR3 spells CASSAGELAGDTGELFF. The CDR3 DNA is TGTGCCAGCAGCGCAGGTGAACTAGCGGGGGACACCGGGGAGCTGTTTTTT. The variable domain in full, completed from reference TRBV11-3 and TRBJ2-2, reads EAGVVQSPRYKIIEKKQPVAFWCNPISGHNTLYWYLQNLGQGPELLIRYENEEAVDDSQLPKDRFSAERLKGVDSTLKIQPAELGDSAVYLCASSAGELAGDTGELFFGEGSRLTVL.

The chain links TRBV7-2 to TRBJ2-7; TRBD2 might be the D (6 bases). Germline-derived CDR1 and CDR2 are SGHTA and FQGNSA. Trimming removed 1 base from V and 2 bases from J, with 9 bases in between. The CDR3 is 14 amino acids. The CDR3 region has the DNA TGTGCCAGCAGCTTAGGGAGGGATCCCTACGAGCAGTACTTC. This encodes CASSLGRDPYEQYF.

The chain is built from TRBV7-9 and TRBJ1-2, with D perhaps matching TRBD1 (6 bases). Germline CDR1 is SEHNR and CDR2 is FQNEAQ (reference sequence). The CDR3 extends over 14 amino acids. Trimming took 3 bases from V and 2 from J, leaving 10 bases between them. CDR3 in DNA: TGTGCCAGCAGCTTCAAAACAGGGAACTATGGCTACACCTTC. This encodes CASSFKTGNYGYTF.

The V gene is TRBV12-1, the J gene TRBJ2-1; the D call TRBD1 from the table was never checked on the DNA. TRBV12-1 is designated a pseudogene. The CDR3 is made up of 16 amino acids. The CDR3 reads CASSSLGQGYHNEQFF. The CDR3 region has the DNA TGTGCCAGCAGCTCCCTTGGACAGGGGTACCACAATGAGCAGTTCTTC.